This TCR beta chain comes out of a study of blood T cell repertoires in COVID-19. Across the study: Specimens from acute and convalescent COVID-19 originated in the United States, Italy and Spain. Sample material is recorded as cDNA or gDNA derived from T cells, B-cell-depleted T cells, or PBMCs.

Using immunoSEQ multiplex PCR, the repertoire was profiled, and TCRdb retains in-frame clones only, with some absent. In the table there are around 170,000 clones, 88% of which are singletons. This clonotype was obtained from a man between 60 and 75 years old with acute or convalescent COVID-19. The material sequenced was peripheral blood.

The CDR3 loop reads CASRTTTGNQETQYF. The CDR3 bases are TGTGCCAGTAGGACGACGACAGGGAACCAAGAGACCCAGTACTTC. The chain uses TRBV19 and TRBJ2-5; TRBD1 agrees at 7 bases. CDR1 LNHDA and CDR2 SQIVND come from the germline V gene (reference sequence). V was clipped by 6 bases and J by 0 bases; unmatched bases: 7. The CDR3 runs to 15 residues. Complete variable domain (other parts from reference TRBV19 and TRBJ2-5): DGGITQSPKYLFRKEGQNVTLSCEQNLNHDAMYWYRQDPGQGLRLIYYSQIVNDFQKGDIAEGYSVSREKKESFPLTVTSAQKNPTAFYLCASRTTTGNQETQYFGPGTRLLVL.